What follows is one TCR beta chain and its context. This clone was recorded only once. Its antigen is not yet known. It has no much larger one-base neighbor in the sample; base qualities were not kept. Spanning cysteine to phenylalanine, the CDR3 consists of 17 amino acids. Kept here is only the CDR3 DNA, which spans 51 bases and is read in frame from base 1. Germline trimming: 1 base from V, 2 bases from J; junction bases outside gene matches: 6. Per the germline V gene, SGHRS is the CDR1 and YFSETQ is the CDR2. TCRbeta CDR3 regions were amplified from genomic DNA by means of the immunoSEQ Assay, a bias-controlled multiplex PCR. The paper's data handling went like this. The number of nucleated cells in each sample was estimated from the amplification of reference gene primers within the assay. To quantify the absolute abundance of each unique TCRbeta CDR3 rearrangement, sequence reads were collapsed and filtered. For each sample, productive Simpson clonality was calculated as the square root of Simpson's diversity index across productive rearrangements. Here the immuneACCESS table is served through TCRdb, limited to in-frame sequences with V and J called. Missing clones are a known gap in these copies; in checked studies unresolved V genes cover under half, and the rest lacks a known reason. The V and J calls and clone size are taken from that table; D and trimming were inferred from the DNA. The sample contains about 12,000 clones, 73% of them found a single time. Clones ranked in the top ten supply about 33% of the sample.

This sample was included in a study of blood T cell repertoires in COVID-19 (dated by TCRdb to 2020 to 2021). Study-level background: Samples covering the acute and convalescent phases of COVID-19 were provided by collaborators in the United States, Italy and Spain. The material from the prospective study consisted of cDNA or gDNA derived from T cells, B-cell-depleted T cells, or PBMCs. Deeply sampled blood TCRbeta repertoires from subjects exposed to, actively infected with, or recovered from COVID-19 were included in the dataset. The repertoires were made available in a free public database intended to serve as a resource for research on the immune response to SARS-CoV-2. Samples were obtained from the ongoing ImmuneRACE study (first 160 participants) and from some 1,200 subjects provided by 6 global collaborators. A de-identified subject ID, COVID-19 status, age in years and sex were almost always included in the sample metadata. Where available, HLA class I and class II types were obtained from metadata supplied by the sample provider rather than from assay-based typing. The paper as a whole reports these results and caveats: How much clinical and demographic metadata was included differed by source and by participant, and the metadata was provided uncurated.

Each collaborating institution followed its own protocols to collect whole blood in K2EDTA tubes. For TCRbeta analysis, collaborators shipped samples in one of three forms: frozen whole blood, isolated PBMCs, or DNA extracted from either of those sample types. Specimen: peripheral blood. The V and J genes are TRBV5-1 and TRBJ2-2, and 9 junctional nucleotides match TRBD1. This receptor was taken from a human donor in a cohort sampled during active COVID-19. The DNA sequence is TGCGCCAGCAGCTTGATTATGACAGGGGGTAACACCGGGGAGCTGTTTTTT. Its protein reads: CASSLIMTGGNTGELFF.